Following are 27 T cell receptor beta chains from one sample sequenced in a study of cytomegalovirus exposure and HLA in healthy donors. 60 Vbeta and 13 Jbeta primers were used in PCR. Assay used: immunoSEQ multiplex PCR; TCRdb lists only in-frame clones, some missing. The sample yields about 200,000 clones, approximately 80% seen once. Sequencing was performed on PBMCs. Source of these receptors: a woman aged 25 to 39 in good health and CMV-seronegative.

The rearrangement joins TRBV7-2 to TRBJ1-4; D uncertain. Germline CDR1 is SGHTA and CDR2 is FQGNSA. V lost 5 bases, J lost 6 bases, and 16 bases lay in between. This CDR3 region has 15 residues. CDR3 sequence: CASSRGPETYEKLFF. DNA for the CDR3: TGTGCCAGCAGCCGAGGGCCAGAAACCTATGAAAAACTGTTTTTT. Together with reference TRBV7-2 and TRBJ1-4, the CDR3 gives the full variable domain: GAGVSQSPSNKVTEKGKDVELRCDPISGHTALYWYRQSLGQGLEFLIYFQGNSAPDKSGLPSDRFSAERTGGSVSTLTIQRTQQEDSAVYLCASSRGPETYEKLFFGSGTQLSVL.

The chain employs TRBV5-1 and TRBJ1-6; maybe TRBD1 (6 bases). The CDR3 consists of 14 residues. V was pared by 3 bases and J by 6 bases, with 10 bases between. Germline V gene lookup returns CDR1 SGHRS and CDR2 YFSETQ. CDR3 residues: CASSWTETNSPLHF. DNA of the CDR3: TGCGCCAGCAGCTGGACAGAGACTAATTCACCCCTCCACTTT.

The table lists this clone with a count of one. The chain couples TRBV7-9 to TRBJ1-1; no reliable D call. Trimming stripped 1 base from V and 7 bases from J, with 7 bases between. The germline V gene encodes CDR1 SEHNR and CDR2 FQNEAQ (reference sequence). The length of the CDR3 is 12 residues. The CDR3 nucleotides read TGTGCCAGCAGCTTAGATTCTAGTGAAGCTTTCTTT. It yields the protein CASSLDSSEAFF.

The chain has TRBV21-1 and TRBJ2-5; the listed D gene, TRBD2, was not tested against the DNA. TRBV21-1 corresponds to a pseudogene. CDR3 size: 13 residues. This chain's CDR3 is CASRPRLQETQYF. The CDR3 nucleotides read TGTGCCAGCCGCCCGCGGCTTCAAGAGACCCAGTACTTC.

CDR3 sequence: CASIAGVFYNEQFF. In DNA form, the CDR3 reads TGTGCCAGCATTGCCGGGGTTTTCTACAATGAGCAGTTCTTC. The chain links TRBV2 to TRBJ2-1; D is perhaps TRBD2 (5 bases). Germline assignment: CDR1 SNHLY and CDR2 FYNNEI. The CDR3 spans 14 residues. Trimming removed 7 bases at V and 3 bases at J, with 13 bases between.

The V gene is TRBV28, the J gene TRBJ2-2, with 10 bases fitting TRBD1. The CDR3 runs 15 residues. The germline gives CDR1 MDHEN, CDR2 SYDVKM. The trim removed 4 bases at V and 9 bases at J, leaving 8 bases unmatched. CDR3 nucleotide sequence: TGTGCCAGCAGTTCCCCGGGACAGGGGCGCAGGGAGCTGTTTTTT. Encoded protein: CASSSPGQGRRELFF.

CDR3 residues: CASSLGRSRAFF. The CDR3 DNA reads TGTGCCAGCAGCTTAGGAAGGTCGAGGGCTTTCTTT. The genes are TRBV7-9 and TRBJ1-1; D call uncertain. The CDR3 length is 12 residues. Germline V lookup: CDR1 SEHNR, CDR2 FQNEAQ (reference sequence). Trimming shortened V by 1 base and J by 11 bases, and 11 bases separated the two germline ends.

The chain carries TRBV5-1 and TRBJ2-5; D may be TRBD2 (6 bases). The germline V gene has CDR1 SGHRS and CDR2 YFSETQ. The CDR3 runs 16 residues. The V and J ends lost 1 base and 5 bases respectively, with 18 bases between them. The CDR3 is CASSLRLQSGRETQYF. For the CDR3, the DNA is TGCGCCAGCAGCTTGCGTCTTCAGTCAGGGAGGGAGACCCAGTACTTC.

The chain employs TRBV5-1 and TRBJ2-7, with 7 bases that match TRBD1. CDR3 length: 13 amino acids. V lost 5 bases, J lost 0 bases, and 2 bases stayed unmatched. Germline CDR1 reads SGHRS; CDR2 reads YFSETQ. CDR3 sequence (DNA): TGCGCCAGCAGAGGGGGCCGCTCCTACGAGCAGTACTTC. It is translated as CASRGGRSYEQYF.

The V gene is TRBV28, the J gene TRBJ2-3; D uncertain. The CDR3 totals 13 residues. Germline CDR1 MDHEN, CDR2 SYDVKM. Trimming left V 4 bases short and J 5 bases short, with 10 bases between. The CDR3 region has the DNA TGTGCCAGCAGTTCTCCACTGCGAGATACGCAGTATTTT. Protein: CASSSPLRDTQYF.

This rearrangement joins TRBV6-5 to TRBJ2-1, with TRBD1 as a possible D gene (6 bases). Trimming pared 2 bases from V and 11 bases from J, leaving 10 bases between. CDR1 is MNHEY and CDR2 is SVGAGI in the germline V gene. CDR3 length: 12 amino acids. The CDR3 reads CASSYRQGKQFF. As DNA, the CDR3 is TGTGCCAGCAGTTACCGTCAGGGGAAGCAGTTCTTC.

The V gene is TRBV6-6, the J gene TRBJ2-7; 10 bases agree with TRBD2. From germline, CDR1 is MNHNY and CDR2 SVGAGI (reference sequence). CDR3 length: 15 amino acids. The V segment lost 8 bases and the J segment 3 bases; nucleotides outside the gene matches: 10. CDR3 sequence reads: CASGPISGRIYEQYF. CDR3 nucleotide sequence: TGTGCCAGCGGGCCTATTAGCGGGAGGATCTACGAGCAGTACTTC.

The V call is TRBV14, the J call TRBJ2-4; D call uncertain. The CDR3 consists of 12 residues. Germline loops: CDR1 SGHDN, CDR2 FVKESK. V lost 5 bases to trimming and J lost 8 bases, with 10 bases between them. The CDR3 loop reads CASSYRYDIQYF. DNA for the CDR3: TGTGCCAGCAGCTATCGGTACGACATTCAGTACTTC.

V is TRBV7-9 and J is TRBJ1-1, with a tentative D call TRBD1 (6 bases). Germline CDR1 SEHNR, CDR2 FQNEAQ (reference sequence). V lost 6 bases and J lost 4, with 15 bases in between. This CDR3 is 14 amino acids long. CDR3 in amino acids: CASSTRLQGTEAFF. The CDR3 DNA reads TGTGCCAGCAGTACCCGATTACAGGGCACTGAAGCTTTCTTT.

V usage is TRBV5-6 and J usage is TRBJ2-7; the D gene is possibly TRBD1 (5 bases). Looked up from germline, CDR1 is SGHDT and CDR2 is YYEEEE. CDR3 length: 16 residues. V was trimmed by 0 bases and J by 6 bases, leaving 19 bases between them. CDR3 nucleotides: TGTGCCAGCAGCTTGGAGCTTCAGGGCAGTTTAGGCGAGCAGTACTTC. Amino acids: CASSLELQGSLGEQYF.

The rearrangement links TRBV5-1 to TRBJ2-7; D possibly corresponds to TRBD2 (6 bases). The germline V gene encodes CDR1 SGHRS and CDR2 YFSETQ. V was pared by 3 bases and J by 0 bases, with 16 bases between. The CDR3 spans 16 residues. CDR3 bases: TGCGCCAGCAGCTCCCTTGGAGCGGGTTACTCCTACGAGCAGTACTTC. The encoded protein is CASSSLGAGYSYEQYF.

The chain uses TRBV7-6 and TRBJ1-1, with D uncertain. The CDR3 is made up of 15 amino acids. The V end lost 1 base, the J end lost 1 base, and 10 bases lay between the germline ends. Germline lookup yields CDR1 SGHVS and CDR2 FNYEAQ. The CDR3 reads CASSLGIGGNTEAFF. DNA of the CDR3: TGTGCCAGCAGCTTAGGCATAGGAGGGAACACTGAAGCTTTCTTT.

The chain employs TRBV5-6 and TRBJ2-7; TRBD2 agrees at 8 bases. CDR1 and CDR2 (germline): SGHDT, YYEEEE. V lost 4 bases and J lost 3; bases outside the gene matches: 3. The CDR3 runs to 13 residues. CDR3 nucleotide sequence: TGTGCCAGCAGCCCCGGGGGGGGCTACGAGCAGTACTTC. It encodes CASSPGGGYEQYF.

This chain links TRBV6-1 with TRBJ1-5; D perhaps matches TRBD1 (6 bases). V lost 5 bases and J lost 0, with 11 bases in between. This CDR3 is built from 15 residues. The V gene's germline CDR1 is MNHNS and CDR2 SASEGT. CDR3 sequence reads: CASSLQGDSNQPQHF. In DNA form, the CDR3 reads TGTGCCAGCAGTTTACAGGGAGATAGCAATCAGCCCCAGCATTTT.

This clone appeared a few times. The V call is TRBV5-1, the J call TRBJ1-2; D gene uncertain. V was cut by 2 bases and J by 3 bases, with 5 bases left in between. Germline V gene lookup returns CDR1 SGHRS and CDR2 YFSETQ. The CDR3 spans 12 residues. The CDR3 coding sequence is TGCGCCAGCAGCTTCGAGCACTATGGCTACACCTTC. This codes for CASSFEHYGYTF.

The gene calls are TRBV27 and TRBJ1-2; tentatively, D is TRBD1 (6 bases). V lost 3 bases to trimming and J lost 8 bases, with 16 bases between them. The V gene's germline CDR1 is MNHEY and CDR2 SMNVEV (reference sequence). This CDR3 spans 14 amino acids. This CDR3 reads CASSFQGNLEGYTF. The CDR3 bases are TGTGCCAGCAGTTTCCAGGGGAACTTAGAAGGCTACACCTTC.

The table lists this clone with a few counts. V and J are TRBV6-5 and TRBJ2-3; 11 nucleotides agree with TRBD2. Germline loops: CDR1 MNHEY, CDR2 SVGAGI. The CDR3 spans 16 residues. The ends lost 2 bases at V and 2 bases at J; junction bases unmatched: 3. The chain's CDR3 is CASSYRLAGLTDTQYF. The DNA of the CDR3 is TGTGCCAGCAGTTACAGACTAGCGGGGCTCACAGATACGCAGTATTTT.

The chain is built from TRBV19 and TRBJ2-7; 8 nucleotides line up with TRBD2. CDR1 is LNHDA, CDR2 SQIVND, per germline (reference sequence). J lost 6 bases, V lost 3 bases, and 13 bases had no gene match. This CDR3 contains 16 residues. CDR3 bases: TGTGCCAGTAGTATCAGCCTACGGGGGGGCCTCCGCGAGCAGTACTTC. It translates to CASSISLRGGLREQYF.

The chain carries TRBV5-1 and TRBJ2-3; tentative D call: TRBD2 (7 bases). The CDR3 totals 14 residues. The germline gives CDR1 SGHRS, CDR2 YFSETQ. V was shortened by 5 bases and J by 4 bases, with 14 bases between the two germline ends. This CDR3 is CASRGGGGSDTQYF. The CDR3 nucleotides read TGCGCCAGCAGGGGCGGGGGCGGTTCAGATACGCAGTATTTT.

The chain joins TRBV20-1 to TRBJ2-1; no definite D call. The CDR3 length is 11 residues. Per germline, CDR1 DFQATT and CDR2 SNEGSKA (reference sequence). V was trimmed by 6 bases and J by 7 bases, leaving 10 bases between them. CDR3 coding DNA: TGCAGTGCCAGTTACAGAAATGAGCAGTTCTTC. It translates to CSASYRNEQFF.

This chain uses TRBV7-9 with TRBJ1-5; the match to TRBD1 covers 7 bases. Germline V gives CDR1 SEHNR, CDR2 FQNEAQ (reference sequence). This CDR3 has 16 amino acids. The junction had 10 bases not matched to a gene; V was cut back by 5 bases and J by 3 bases. As DNA, the CDR3 is TGTGCCAGCAGCAAGTATGGCACAGGGGTCAATCAGCCCCAGCATTTT. Its protein is CASSKYGTGVNQPQHF.

This rearrangement joins TRBV9 to TRBJ2-1; TRBD2 might be the D (7 bases). Germline lookup yields CDR1 SGDLS and CDR2 YYNGEE. This CDR3 region has 17 residues. The germline V and J ends were trimmed by 2 bases and 0 bases, with 15 bases remaining between them. Written as DNA, the CDR3 is TGTGCCAGCAGCGTGGGGGCGGGGGAAGGCTCCTACAATGAGCAGTTCTTC. This encodes CASSVGAGEGSYNEQFF.